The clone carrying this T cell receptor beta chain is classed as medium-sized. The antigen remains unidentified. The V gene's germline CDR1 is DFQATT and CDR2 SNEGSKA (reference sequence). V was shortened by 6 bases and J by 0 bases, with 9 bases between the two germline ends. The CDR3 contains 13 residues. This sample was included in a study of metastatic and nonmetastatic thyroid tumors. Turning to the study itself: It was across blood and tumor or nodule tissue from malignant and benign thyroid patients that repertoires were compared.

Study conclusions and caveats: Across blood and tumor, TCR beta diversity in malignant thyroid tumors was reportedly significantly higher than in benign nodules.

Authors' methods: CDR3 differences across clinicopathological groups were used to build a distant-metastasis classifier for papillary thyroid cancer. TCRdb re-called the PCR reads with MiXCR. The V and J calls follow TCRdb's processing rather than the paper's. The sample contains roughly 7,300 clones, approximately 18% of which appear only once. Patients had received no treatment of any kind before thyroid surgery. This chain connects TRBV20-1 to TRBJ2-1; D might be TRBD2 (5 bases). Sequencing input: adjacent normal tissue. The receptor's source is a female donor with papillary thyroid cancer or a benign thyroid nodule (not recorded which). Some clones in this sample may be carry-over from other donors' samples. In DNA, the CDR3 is TGCAGTGCCAAGCGGAGCTCCTACAATGAGCAGTTCTTC. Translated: CSAKRSSYNEQFF.